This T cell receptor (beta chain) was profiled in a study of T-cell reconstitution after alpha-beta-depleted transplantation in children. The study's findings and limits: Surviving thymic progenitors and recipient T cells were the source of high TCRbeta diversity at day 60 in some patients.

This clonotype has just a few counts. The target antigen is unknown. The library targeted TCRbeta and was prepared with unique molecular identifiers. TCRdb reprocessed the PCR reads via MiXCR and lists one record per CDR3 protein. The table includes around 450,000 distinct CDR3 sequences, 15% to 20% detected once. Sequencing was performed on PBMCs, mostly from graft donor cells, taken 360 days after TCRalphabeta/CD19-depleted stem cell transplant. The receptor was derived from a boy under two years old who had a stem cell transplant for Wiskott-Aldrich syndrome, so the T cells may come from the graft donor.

The CDR3 reads CATSLGVKQFF. CDR3 nucleotide sequence: TGTGCCACCAGCTTGGGAGTCAAACAGTTCTTC. The V call is TRBV24-1, the J call TRBJ2-1; a possible D gene is TRBD2 (5 bases). This CDR3 spans 11 amino acids. Per the germline V gene, CDR1 is KGHDR and CDR2 is SFDVKD. Trimming took 7 bases from V and 13 from J, leaving 13 bases between them.